Following are 4 T cell receptor beta chains from one sample sequenced in a study of CD8 T cell repertoires and HIV-1 epitope variants. Their cognate antigens are unknown. The table came from immunoSEQ multiplex PCR; TCRdb's copy has only in-frame clones and leaves some out. The data contain some 6,000 clones, around 64% of them singletons. The sequencing sample was made of cultured CD8+ T cells derived from PBMCs. These receptors were collected from a male donor with HIV.

This chain links TRBV9 with TRBJ2-7; 13 nucleotides line up with TRBD2. Germline V gene lookup returns CDR1 SGDLS and CDR2 YYNGEE. The V segment lost 2 bases and the J segment 6 bases; nucleotides outside the gene matches: 2. The CDR3 has 14 amino acids. DNA of the CDR3: TGTGCCAGCAGCGTGGGACTAGCGGGACGCGAGCAGTACTTC. Protein sequence: CASSVGLAGREQYF.

The rearrangement uses TRBV12-5 and TRBJ2-3, with a weak D call TRBD2 (6 bases). The CDR3 is 13 amino acids. Germline V CDR1 and CDR2: LGHNT, FRNRAP. V was trimmed by 7 bases and J by 8 bases, leaving 16 bases between them. DNA of the CDR3: TGTGCTAGTGCCGAGACTAGTGTGGGTACGCAGTATTTT. Its translation is CASAETSVGTQYF.

CDR3 in DNA: TGTGCCAGCAGCTTGCTAAACAACTATGGCTACACCTTC. Its protein is CASSLLNNYGYTF. The V and J genes are TRBV5-8 and TRBJ1-2; D remains unclear. Germline CDR1 SGHTS, CDR2 YDEGEE. With 1 base removed from V and 2 bases from J, the gap between germline ends came to 6 bases. This CDR3 comprises 13 residues. Combining the CDR3 with reference TRBV5-8 and TRBJ1-2 gives the whole variable domain EAGVTQSPTHLIKTRGQQATLRCSPISGHTSVYWYQQALGLGLQFLLWYDEGEERNRGNFPPRFSGRQFPNYSSELNVNALELEDSALYLCASSLLNNYGYTFGSGTRLTVV.

This clone was detected only a few times. CDR3 sequence reads: CASSLGSNTEAFF. The CDR3 coding sequence is TGTGCCAGCAGCTTAGGGTCGAACACTGAAGCTTTCTTT. The chain combines TRBV7-9 with TRBJ1-1; the D is unclear. Germline V gene sequence: CDR1 SEHNR, CDR2 FQNEAQ (reference sequence). V lost 1 base to trimming and J lost 1 base, with 4 bases between them. The CDR3 is 13 residues long.